This TCR beta chain was sequenced for a study of cytomegalovirus exposure and HLA in healthy donors. Study-wide findings and caveats: In a later analysis, V- and J-gene trimming of beta chains associated with a DCLRE1C missense variant, replicated independently. In a later analysis, productive TCRs from donors in an Asian-associated ancestry cluster reportedly carried fewer N-insertions than the cohort mean. In a later analysis, parvovirus B19, influenza, CMV and Epstein-Barr virus appeared linked to several top co-occurrence clusters.

Primers: 60 Vbeta forward and 13 Jbeta reverse. TCRdb's table, derived via immunoSEQ multiplex PCR, lists solely in-frame clones and lacks some. This table has 42,000 or so clones, 50% appearing once. At collection, donors were nominally healthy, but unrecorded immune exposures were probable. In the case of this clone: The antigen is not known.

The CDR3 consists of 16 residues. The germline V gene has CDR1 SGHAT and CDR2 FQDESV (reference sequence). V trimming: 5 bases; J trimming: 0 bases; junction bases outside the gene matches: 7. The V and J genes are TRBV11-1 and TRBJ2-7, with 10 bases fitting TRBD1. The receptor comes from a human donor in good health. The sample taken for sequencing was PBMCs. The CDR3: CASSRQGARGSYEQYF. CDR3 bases: TGTGCCAGCAGCAGACAGGGGGCGCGGGGCTCCTACGAGCAGTACTTC.